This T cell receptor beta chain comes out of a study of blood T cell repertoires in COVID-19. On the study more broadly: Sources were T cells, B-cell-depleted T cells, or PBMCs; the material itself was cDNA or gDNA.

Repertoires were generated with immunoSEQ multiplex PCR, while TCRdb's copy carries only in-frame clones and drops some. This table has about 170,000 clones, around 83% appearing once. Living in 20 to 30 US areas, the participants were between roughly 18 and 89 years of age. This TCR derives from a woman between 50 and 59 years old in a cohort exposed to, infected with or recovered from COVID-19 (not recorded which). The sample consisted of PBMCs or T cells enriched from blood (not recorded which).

The chain's CDR3 is CASSLGRGRFYEQYF. The CDR3 coding sequence is TGTGCCAGCAGCTTAGGAAGGGGGCGTTTCTACGAGCAGTACTTC. This sequence joins TRBV7-2 and TRBJ2-7; 7 nucleotides align to TRBD1. The CDR3 length is 15 residues. Germline values: CDR1 SGHTA, CDR2 FQGNSA. The V gene end was trimmed by 1 base and the J gene end by 3 bases; junction bases not matched to a gene: 6.